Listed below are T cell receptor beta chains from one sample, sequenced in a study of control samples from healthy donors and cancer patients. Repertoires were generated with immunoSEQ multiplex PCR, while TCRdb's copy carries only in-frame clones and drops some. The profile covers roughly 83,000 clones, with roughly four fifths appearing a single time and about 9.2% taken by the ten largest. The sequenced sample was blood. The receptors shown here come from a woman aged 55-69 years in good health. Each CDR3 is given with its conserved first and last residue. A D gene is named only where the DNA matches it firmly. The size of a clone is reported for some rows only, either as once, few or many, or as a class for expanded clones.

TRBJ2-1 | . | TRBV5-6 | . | CASSFRAVARSYNEQFF | TGTGCCAGCAGCTTTCGTGCGGTAGCCCGTTCCTACAATGAGCAGTTCTTC
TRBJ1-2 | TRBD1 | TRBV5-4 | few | CASSLEGTVNYGYTF | TGTGCCAGCAGCTTGGAGGGGACAGTAAACTATGGCTACACCTTC
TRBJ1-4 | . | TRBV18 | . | CASSPQNQNEKLFF | TGTGCCAGCTCACCCCAGAACCAAAATGAAAAACTGTTTTTT
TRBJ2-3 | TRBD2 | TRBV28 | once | CASSYGGRRTDTQYF | TGTGCCAGCAGTTACGGCGGGAGAAGGACAGATACGCAGTATTTT
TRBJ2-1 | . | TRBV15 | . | CATSRGPNEQFF | TGTGCCACCAGCAGAGGACCAAATGAGCAGTTCTTC
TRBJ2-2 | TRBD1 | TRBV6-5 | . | CASSPGQANTGELFF | TGTGCCAGCAGTCCAGGACAGGCGAACACCGGGGAGCTGTTTTTT
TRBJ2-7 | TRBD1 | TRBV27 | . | CASSAQGAKSSPNEQYF | TGTGCCAGCAGTGCACAGGGGGCTAAATCATCACCCAACGAGCAGTACTTC
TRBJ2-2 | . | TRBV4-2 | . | CASSRRTGALTDTGELFF | TGTGCCAGCAGCCGCCGGACTGGGGCCCTGACGGACACCGGGGAGCTGTTTTTT
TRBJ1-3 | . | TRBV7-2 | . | CASSSRDMGFYSGNTIYF | TGTGCCAGCAGCTCCCGGGACATGGGATTCTACTCTGGAAACACCATATATTTT
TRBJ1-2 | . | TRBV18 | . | CASSPQGEAGYTF | TGTGCCAGCTCACCACAAGGGGAGGCGGGCTACACCTTC
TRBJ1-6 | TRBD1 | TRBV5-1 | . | CASSIGQGGNSPLHF | TGCGCCAGCAGCATAGGACAGGGGGGCAATTCACCCCTCCACTTT
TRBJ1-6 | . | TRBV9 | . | CASSPSQGLNSPLHF | TGTGCCAGCAGCCCGAGTCAGGGTTTGAATTCACCCCTCCACTTT
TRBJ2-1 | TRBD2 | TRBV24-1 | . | CATSAKKEGGRANEQFF | TGTGCCACCAGTGCCAAAAAGGAAGGCGGGAGGGCCAATGAGCAGTTCTTC
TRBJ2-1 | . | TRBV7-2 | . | CASSSKVLAPPHNEQFF | TGTGCCAGCAGCTCAAAAGTTTTGGCCCCGCCCCACAATGAGCAGTTCTTC
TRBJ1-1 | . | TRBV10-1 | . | CASSRQLNTEAFF | TGCGCCAGCAGTCGACAGCTGAACACTGAAGCTTTCTTT
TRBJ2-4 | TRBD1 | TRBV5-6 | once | CASSYVEGQGGKNIQYF | TGTGCCAGCAGCTATGTAGAGGGACAGGGGGGCAAAAACATTCAGTACTTC
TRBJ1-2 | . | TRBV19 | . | CATRTSPLSYGYTF | TGTGCCACACGGACCTCTCCCCTATCCTATGGCTACACCTTC
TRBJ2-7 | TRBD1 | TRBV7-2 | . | CASSSDRGYEQYF | TGTGCCAGCAGCTCCGACAGGGGCTACGAGCAGTACTTC
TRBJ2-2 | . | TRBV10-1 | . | CASKANTGELFF | TGCGCCAGCAAAGCGAACACCGGGGAGCTGTTTTTT
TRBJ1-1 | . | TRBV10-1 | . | CASSDMGTEAFF | TGCGCCAGCAGTGACATGGGCACTGAAGCTTTCTTT
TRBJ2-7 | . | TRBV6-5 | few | CASSPYGTQYEQYF | TGTGCCAGCAGTCCGTACGGGACACAATACGAGCAGTACTTC
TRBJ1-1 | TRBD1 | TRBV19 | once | CASSARQGANTEAFF | TGTGCCAGTAGTGCCCGCCAGGGGGCGAACACTGAAGCTTTCTTT
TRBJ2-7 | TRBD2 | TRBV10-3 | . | CAISAGLAGTDEQYF | TGTGCCATCAGTGCCGGACTAGCGGGGACCGACGAGCAGTACTTC
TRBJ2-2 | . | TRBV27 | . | CASSEEHLGGELFF | TGTGCCAGTTCCGAGGAGCACCTAGGCGGGGAGCTGTTTTTT
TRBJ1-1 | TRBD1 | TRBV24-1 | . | CATKDREADTEAFF | TGTGCCACCAAGGACAGGGAGGCCGACACTGAAGCTTTCTTT
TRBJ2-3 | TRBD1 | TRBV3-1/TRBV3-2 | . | CASSQVGPGQGQDTQYF | TGTGCCAGCAGCCAAGTGGGACCGGGACAGGGTCAAGATACGCAGTATTTT
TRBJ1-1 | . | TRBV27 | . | CASSGWSGNTEAFF | TGTGCCAGCAGTGGGTGGTCGGGGAACACTGAAGCTTTCTTT
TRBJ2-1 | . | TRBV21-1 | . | CASHLTGVYNEQFF | TGTGCCTCTCACCTTACAGGGGTATACAATGAGCAGTTCTTC
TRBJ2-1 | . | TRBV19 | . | CASSTEISYNEQFF | TGTGCCAGTAGTACAGAAATCTCCTACAATGAGCAGTTCTTC
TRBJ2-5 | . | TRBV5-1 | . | CASSLVQETQYF | TGCGCCAGCAGCTTGGTCCAAGAGACCCAGTACTTC
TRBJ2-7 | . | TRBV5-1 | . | CASSLESYEQYF | TGCGCCAGCAGCTTGGAATCCTACGAGCAGTACTTC
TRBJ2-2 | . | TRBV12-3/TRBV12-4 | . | CASSFKYTGELFF | TGTGCCAGCAGTTTCAAGTACACCGGGGAGCTGTTTTTT
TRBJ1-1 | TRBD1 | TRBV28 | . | CASRTGHNTEAFF | TGTGCCAGCAGGACAGGGCATAACACTGAAGCTTTCTTT
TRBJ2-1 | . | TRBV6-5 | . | CASKGGSEHRSEQFF | TGTGCCAGCAAGGGGGGGTCTGAACACCGCAGTGAGCAGTTCTTC
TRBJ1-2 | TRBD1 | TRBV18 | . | CASSPQTGGTNYGYTF | TGTGCCAGCTCACCACAGACAGGGGGCACTAACTATGGCTACACCTTC
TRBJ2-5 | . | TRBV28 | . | CASTSAGARETQYF | TGTGCCAGCACTTCCGCCGGGGCACGCGAGACCCAGTACTTC
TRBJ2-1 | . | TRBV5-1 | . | CASRDTNYNEQFF | TGCGCCAGCAGGGACACGAACTACAATGAGCAGTTCTTC
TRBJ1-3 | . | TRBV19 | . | CASSTAGGYSGNTIYF | TGTGCCAGTAGTACCGCGGGCGGCTACTCTGGAAACACCATATATTTT
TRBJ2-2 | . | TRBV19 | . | CASSAGSQGGELFF | TGTGCCAGTAGCGCCGGGTCCCAGGGGGGGGAGCTGTTTTTT